This T cell receptor beta chain was captured by sequencing in a study of cytotoxic CD8 clonotypes in ibrutinib-treated CLL. Assay: immunoSEQ multiplex PCR; the TCRdb copy retains only in-frame clones and omits some. The data contain roughly 97,000 clones, roughly 80% of them seen just once; the ten biggest clones take up under 35%. The germline CDR1 and CDR2 sequences are MNHNS and SASEGT. There are 11 residues in the CDR3. Trimming removed 2 bases from V and 5 bases from J, with 4 bases in between. This receptor was taken from a human donor with chronic lymphocytic leukemia. The sample in question was PBMCs, obtained after 12 months of ibrutinib treatment. This chain joins TRBV6-1 and TRBJ2-7; D gene uncertain. The CDR3 protein is CASSERDEQYF. The CDR3 nucleotides read TGTGCCAGCAGTGAACGGGACGAGCAGTACTTC.